This T cell receptor (beta chain) was profiled in a study of human versus mouse CDR3 diversity and MHC coevolution. Study-level information: immunoSEQ was reported to reach one in 200,000 T cells sensitivity.

The CDR3 loop spans 14 amino acids. Deletions cut 3 bases from V and 2 bases from J, with 11 bases between. CDR1 SGHRS and CDR2 YFSETQ come from the germline V gene. Only in-frame clones appear in the TCRdb table, and some are missing; sequencing was by immunoSEQ multiplex PCR. The data show some 60,000 clones, with roughly 94% seen just once and approximately 17% held by the top ten. Sequenced input: naive CD4+ T cells from blood. Subset specified: CD45RO-negative CD62L-positive naive CD4 T cells. This TCR came from a person aged 55 to 69 in good health. The chain employs TRBV5-1 and TRBJ2-5; D is uncertain. CDR3 sequence: CASSSLFDQETQYF. The CDR3 region has the DNA TGCGCCAGCAGCTCACTTTTTGATCAAGAGACCCAGTACTTC.